This T cell receptor beta chain is from a study of cytomegalovirus exposure and HLA in healthy donors. Study-level results: Roughly uniform sequencing depth across donors was assumed, possibly incorrectly. Analysis was performed later, and it showed HLA-associated TCR beta chains to be more clonally expanded than equally common others.

The PCR used 60 Vbeta and 13 Jbeta primers. Using immunoSEQ multiplex PCR, the repertoire was profiled, and TCRdb retains in-frame clones only, with some absent. This table holds about 140,000 clones, approximately 80% found once. As concerns this clone: Its specificity is unknown.

Those who donated were healthy bone marrow donors. Trimming stripped 2 bases from V and 1 base from J, with 11 bases between. This CDR3 contains 15 residues. Looked up from germline, CDR1 is MDHEN and CDR2 is SYDVKM. Input material: PBMCs. This chain uses TRBV28 with TRBJ1-1, with a tentative D call TRBD1 (6 bases). The receptor comes from a man aged 45-65 years in good health and CMV-seronegative. The CDR3 sequence is CASSLVLTGNTEAFF. CDR3 DNA sequence: TGTGCCAGCAGTTTAGTTCTGACAGGGAACACTGAAGCTTTCTTT.